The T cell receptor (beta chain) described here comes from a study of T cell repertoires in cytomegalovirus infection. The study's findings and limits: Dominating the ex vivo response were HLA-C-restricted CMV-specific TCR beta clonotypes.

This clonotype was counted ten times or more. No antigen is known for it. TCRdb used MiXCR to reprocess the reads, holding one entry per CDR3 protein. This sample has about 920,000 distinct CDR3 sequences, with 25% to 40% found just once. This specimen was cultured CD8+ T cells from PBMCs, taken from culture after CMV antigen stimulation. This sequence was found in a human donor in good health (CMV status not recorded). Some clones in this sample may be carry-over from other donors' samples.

CDR3 loop: CASSITGQLNYGYTF. DNA for the CDR3: TGTGCCAGCAGTATTACAGGACAGCTTAACTATGGCTACACCTTC. The rearrangement links TRBV6-1 to TRBJ1-2; a weak D match, TRBD1 (6 bases). Trimming removed 5 bases at V and 1 base at J, with 14 bases between. This CDR3 contains 15 residues. Germline-derived CDR1 and CDR2 are MNHNS and SASEGT.